The 13 T cell receptor beta chains presented below share a single source sample, sequenced in a study of shared clonotypes between healthy human individuals. Using immunoSEQ multiplex PCR, the repertoire was profiled, and TCRdb retains in-frame clones only, with some absent. Among approximately 810,000 clones listed, 80% to 95% were seen once. CD45RO-negative CD8 cells positively selected for CCR7 made up the naive population, which excluded terminally differentiated effector memory CD45RA+ cells. The sample was naive CD8+ T cells sorted from blood. The receptors originated from a young man in good health.

V usage is TRBV27 and J usage is TRBJ1-5; a possible D gene is TRBD1 (6 bases). V was clipped by 6 bases and J by 5 bases, with 14 bases between them. The CDR3 runs 14 residues. Germline V gene sequence: CDR1 MNHEY, CDR2 SMNVEV (reference sequence). CDR3 residues: CASSPGQSYQPQHF. In nucleotides, the CDR3 is TGTGCCAGCAGCCCCGGACAGAGTTATCAGCCCCAGCATTTT.

V is TRBV12-5 and J is TRBJ2-1, with 9 bases lining up with TRBD1. Germline loops: CDR1 LGHNT, CDR2 FRNRAP. J lost 6 bases, V lost 3 bases, and 6 bases had no gene match. The CDR3 consists of 15 residues. The CDR3 DNA follows: TGTGCTAGTGGTTTATCCGGGACAGGGATCAATGAGCAGTTCTTC. Encoded protein: CASGLSGTGINEQFF.

This chain links TRBV29-1 with TRBJ2-7, with a tentative D call TRBD1 (6 bases). The CDR3 runs 14 residues. V lost 6 bases and J lost 5, with 20 bases in between. Germline lookup yields CDR1 SQVTM and CDR2 ANQGSEA. The CDR3 coding sequence is TGCAGCGTCATCGGGGCAGGGGATTTCAACGAGCAGTACTTC. Protein product: CSVIGAGDFNEQYF.

This chain links TRBV11-2 with TRBJ1-2; D is undetermined. The CDR3 has 11 amino acids. Trimming pared 6 bases from V and 5 bases from J, leaving 7 bases between. Germline V gene sequence: CDR1 SGHAT, CDR2 FQNNGV. This chain's CDR3 is CASRQKYGYTF. CDR3 coding DNA: TGTGCCAGCAGACAGAAATATGGCTACACCTTC.

Concerning this clone itself: The same CDR3 can be traced to other DNA sequences in this sample. This rearrangement joins TRBV7-9 to TRBJ2-3, with 14 bases that match TRBD2. The CDR3 spans 16 residues. Germline trimming cut 3 bases from V and 4 bases from J; bases unmatched to any gene: 3. Per the germline V gene, CDR1 is SEHNR and CDR2 is FQNEAQ (reference sequence). The CDR3 reads CASSLGTSGSPDTQYF. CDR3 nucleotide sequence: TGTGCCAGCAGCTTGGGGACTAGCGGGAGCCCAGATACGCAGTATTTT.

The genes are TRBV4-3 and TRBJ1-1, with D possibly matching TRBD1 (5 bases). The CDR3 runs to 15 residues. Between the trimmed V and J ends, which lost 0 bases and 5 bases, there was a span of 13 bases. Germline assignment: CDR1 LGHNA and CDR2 YSLEER. CDR3 nucleotides: TGCGCCAGCAGCCAAGATTTTACAGGCTGGACTGAAGCTTTCTTT. Protein product: CASSQDFTGWTEAFF.

The chain recombines TRBV27 with TRBJ2-1; D might be TRBD1 (6 bases). The V gene lost 7 bases and the J gene lost 4 bases, with 14 bases spanning the gap. The CDR3 contains 14 residues. Germline CDR1 is MNHEY and CDR2 is SMNVEV (reference sequence). The CDR3 DNA reads TGTGCCAGCACCTTCAATACAGGGTACAATGAGCAGTTCTTC. Encoded protein: CASTFNTGYNEQFF.

The V and J genes are TRBV7-6 and TRBJ2-5, with D hard to call. Per germline, CDR1 SGHVS and CDR2 FNYEAQ. V shed 2 bases and J shed 4 bases, with 8 bases lying between them. CDR3 size: 13 residues. Here the CDR3 reads CASSLRVRETQYF. In nucleotides, the CDR3 is TGTGCCAGCAGCTTAAGGGTACGAGAGACCCAGTACTTC.

This clone appeared a single time. The chain carries TRBV5-1 and TRBJ1-1; 9 nucleotides line up with TRBD1. The CDR3 is 15 residues long. Germline CDR1 and CDR2: SGHRS and YFSETQ. V gave up 4 bases and J gave up 7 bases; unmatched junction bases: 11. CDR3 loop: CASSRNRGRDGEAFF. The CDR3 region has the DNA TGCGCCAGCAGCAGGAACAGGGGGCGAGATGGTGAAGCTTTCTTT.

The chain's CDR3 is CASSISGTNNEQFF. In DNA form, the CDR3 reads TGTGCCAGCAGCATAAGCGGGACCAACAATGAGCAGTTCTTC. The V call is TRBV7-3, the J call TRBJ2-1, with 7 positions matching TRBD2. The germline V gene encodes CDR1 SGHTA and CDR2 FQGTGA. V trimming: 5 bases; J trimming: 5 bases; junction bases outside the gene matches: 6. This CDR3 region has 14 residues. The full variable domain, in which reference TRBV7-3 and TRBJ2-1 provide the parts outside the CDR3, is GAGVSQTPSNKVTEKGKYVELRCDPISGHTALYWYRQSLGQGPEFLIYFQGTGAADDSGLPNDRFFAVRPEGSVSTLKIQRTERGDSAVYLCASSISGTNNEQFFGPGTRLTVL.

This rearrangement joins TRBV27 to TRBJ1-5; the D gene is possibly TRBD1 (6 bases). The CDR3 is 15 amino acids. Trimming cost V 2 bases and J 9 bases, with 17 bases left between them. Germline V CDR1 and CDR2: MNHEY, SMNVEV (reference sequence). The CDR3 loop reads CASSLGGPGHRPQHF. In DNA, the CDR3 is TGTGCCAGCAGTTTAGGGGGACCGGGACACCGGCCCCAGCATTTT.

The J gene is TRBJ2-5, the V gene TRBV4-1; 8 nucleotides agree with TRBD1. The CDR3 sequence is 14 residues long. V was clipped by 1 base and J by 5 bases; unmatched bases: 3. Germline assignment: CDR1 MGHRA and CDR2 YSYEKL. CDR3 nucleotides: TGCGCCAGCAGCCAAGGACAGGGGTGGGAGACCCAGTACTTC. This sequence encodes CASSQGQGWETQYF.

V gene TRBV19 combines with J gene TRBJ2-7; the match to TRBD2 covers 10 bases. After removal of 4 bases from V and 3 bases from J, the junction contained 6 bases not matched to a gene. CDR1 is LNHDA and CDR2 is SQIVND in the germline V gene (reference sequence). This CDR3 has 15 amino acids. The CDR3 here is CASSTLAGAYYEQYF. The CDR3 DNA reads as TGTGCCAGTAGTACTCTAGCGGGAGCGTACTACGAGCAGTACTTC.